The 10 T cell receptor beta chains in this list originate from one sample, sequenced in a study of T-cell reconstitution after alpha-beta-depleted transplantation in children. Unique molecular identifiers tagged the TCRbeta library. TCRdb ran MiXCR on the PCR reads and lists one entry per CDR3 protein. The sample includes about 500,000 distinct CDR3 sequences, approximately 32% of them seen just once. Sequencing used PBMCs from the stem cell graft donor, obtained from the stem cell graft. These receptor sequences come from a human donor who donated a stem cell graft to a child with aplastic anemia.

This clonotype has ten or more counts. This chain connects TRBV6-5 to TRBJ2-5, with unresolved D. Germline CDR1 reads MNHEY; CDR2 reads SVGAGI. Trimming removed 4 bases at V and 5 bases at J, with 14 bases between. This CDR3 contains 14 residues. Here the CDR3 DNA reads TGTGCCAGCAGTTCGTCGGCCCGATCGGAGACCCAGTACTTC. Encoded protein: CASSSSARSETQYF.

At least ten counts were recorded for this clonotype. The CDR3 sequence is CASSPQRLAGPYNEQFF. The CDR3 nucleotides are TGTGCCAGCAGCCCTCAGCGACTAGCGGGTCCCTACAATGAGCAGTTCTTC. J is TRBJ2-1 and V is TRBV7-9; 10 positions agree with TRBD2. V was clipped by 5 bases and J by 2 bases; unmatched bases: 9. CDR3 length: 17 amino acids. Germline V gene data show CDR1 as SEHNR and CDR2 as FQNEAQ (reference sequence).

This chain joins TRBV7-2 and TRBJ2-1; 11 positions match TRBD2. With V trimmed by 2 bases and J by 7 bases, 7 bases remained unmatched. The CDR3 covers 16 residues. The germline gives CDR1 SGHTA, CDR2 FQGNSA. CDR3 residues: CASSLIAGGPENEQFF. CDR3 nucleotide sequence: TGTGCCAGCAGCTTAATAGCGGGAGGGCCTGAAAATGAGCAGTTCTTC.

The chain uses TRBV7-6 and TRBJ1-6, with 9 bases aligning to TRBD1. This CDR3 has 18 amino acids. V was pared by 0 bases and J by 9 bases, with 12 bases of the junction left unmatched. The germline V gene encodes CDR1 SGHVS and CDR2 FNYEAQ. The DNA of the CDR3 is TGTGCCAGCAGCTTAGCGGGGGGACAGGGCCTCGAGAGTTCACCCCTCCACTTT. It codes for CASSLAGGQGLESSPLHF.

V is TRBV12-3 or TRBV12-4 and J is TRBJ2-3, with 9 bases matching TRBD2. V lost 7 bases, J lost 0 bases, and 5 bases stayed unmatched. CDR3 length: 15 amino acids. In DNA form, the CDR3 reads TGTGCCAGCAATCAACTAGCGGGTAGCACAGATACGCAGTATTTT. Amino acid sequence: CASNQLAGSTDTQYF.

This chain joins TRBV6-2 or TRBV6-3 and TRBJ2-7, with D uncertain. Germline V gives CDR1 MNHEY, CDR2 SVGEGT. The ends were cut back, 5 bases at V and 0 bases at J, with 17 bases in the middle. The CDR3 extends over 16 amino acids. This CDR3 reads CASSTSWRRPSYEQYF. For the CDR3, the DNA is TGTGCCAGCAGTACCTCTTGGAGAAGGCCCTCCTACGAGCAGTACTTC.

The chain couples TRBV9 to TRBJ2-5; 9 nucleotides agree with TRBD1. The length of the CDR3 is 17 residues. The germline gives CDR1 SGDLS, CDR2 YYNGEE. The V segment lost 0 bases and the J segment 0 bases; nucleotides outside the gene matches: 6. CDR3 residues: CASSVATTGGYQETQYF. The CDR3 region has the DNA TGTGCCAGCAGCGTAGCTACGACAGGGGGGTACCAAGAGACCCAGTACTTC.

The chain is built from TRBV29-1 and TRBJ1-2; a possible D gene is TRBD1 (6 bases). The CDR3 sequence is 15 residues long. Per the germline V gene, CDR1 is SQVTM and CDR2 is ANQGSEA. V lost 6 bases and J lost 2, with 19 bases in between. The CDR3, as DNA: TGCAGCGTGGATAGGTGGCAGGGGAGCAACTATGGCTACACCTTC. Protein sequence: CSVDRWQGSNYGYTF. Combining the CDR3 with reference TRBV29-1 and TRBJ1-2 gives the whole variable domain SAVISQKPSRDICQRGTSLTIQCQVDSQVTMMFWYRQQPGQSLTLIATANQGSEATYESGFVIDKFPISRPNLTFSTLTVSNMSPEDSSIYLCSVDRWQGSNYGYTFGSGTRLTVV.

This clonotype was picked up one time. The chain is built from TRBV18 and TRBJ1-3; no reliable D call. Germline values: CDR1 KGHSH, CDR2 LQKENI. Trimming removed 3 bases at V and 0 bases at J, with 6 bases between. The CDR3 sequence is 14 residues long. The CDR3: CASSPERSGNTIYF. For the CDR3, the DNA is TGTGCCAGCTCACCTGAGCGCTCTGGAAACACCATATATTTT.

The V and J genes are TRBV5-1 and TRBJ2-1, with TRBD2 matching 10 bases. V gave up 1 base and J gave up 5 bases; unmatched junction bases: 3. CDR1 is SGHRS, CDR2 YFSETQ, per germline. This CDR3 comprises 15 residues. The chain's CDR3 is CASSLTSGAHNEQFF. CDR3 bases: TGCGCCAGCAGCTTGACTAGCGGGGCCCACAATGAGCAGTTCTTC.